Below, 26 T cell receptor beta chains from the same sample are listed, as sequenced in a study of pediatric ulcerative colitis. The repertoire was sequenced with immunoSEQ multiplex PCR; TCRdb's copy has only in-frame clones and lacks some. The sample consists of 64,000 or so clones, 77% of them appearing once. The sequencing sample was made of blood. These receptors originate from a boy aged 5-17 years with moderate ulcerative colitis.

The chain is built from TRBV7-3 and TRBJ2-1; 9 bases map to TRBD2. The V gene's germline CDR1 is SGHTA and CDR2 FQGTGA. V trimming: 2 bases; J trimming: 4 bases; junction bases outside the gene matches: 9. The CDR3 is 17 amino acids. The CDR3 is CASSLDGASGVYNEQFF. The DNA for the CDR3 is TGTGCCAGCAGCTTAGATGGGGCTAGCGGGGTTTACAATGAGCAGTTCTTC.

The CDR3 region has the DNA TGTGCCAGCAGTTTCCGGACAGGGGGCGGGTATAGCAATCAGCCCCAGCATTTT. It encodes CASSFRTGGGYSNQPQHF. The chain joins TRBV2 to TRBJ1-5; 11 bases line up with TRBD1. The trim removed 5 bases at V and 0 bases at J, leaving 9 bases unmatched. Germline V CDR1 and CDR2: SNHLY, FYNNEI. The CDR3 runs to 18 residues.

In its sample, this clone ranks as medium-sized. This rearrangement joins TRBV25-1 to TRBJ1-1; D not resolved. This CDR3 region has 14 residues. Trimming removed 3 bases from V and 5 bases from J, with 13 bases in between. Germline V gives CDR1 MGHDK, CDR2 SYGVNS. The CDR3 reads CASSDGNAWTEAFF. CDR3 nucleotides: TGTGCCAGCAGTGATGGAAACGCATGGACTGAAGCTTTCTTT.

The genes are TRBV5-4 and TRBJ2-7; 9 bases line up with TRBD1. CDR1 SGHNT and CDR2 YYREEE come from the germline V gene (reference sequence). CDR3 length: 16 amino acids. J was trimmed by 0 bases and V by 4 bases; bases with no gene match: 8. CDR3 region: CASSDWDRAYSYEQYF. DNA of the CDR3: TGTGCCAGCAGCGACTGGGACAGGGCGTACTCCTACGAGCAGTACTTC.

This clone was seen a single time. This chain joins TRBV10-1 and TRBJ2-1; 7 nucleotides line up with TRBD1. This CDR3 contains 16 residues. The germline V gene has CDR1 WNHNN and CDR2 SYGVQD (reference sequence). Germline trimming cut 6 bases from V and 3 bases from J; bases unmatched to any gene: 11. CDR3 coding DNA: TGCGCCAGCAGCAAGTACCGGGACAGACTCTACAATGAGCAGTTCTTC. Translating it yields CASSKYRDRLYNEQFF.

The CDR3 reads CASSILTGGGEQFF. CDR3 coding DNA: TGTGCCAGCAGCATATTAACAGGGGGGGGTGAGCAGTTCTTC. The gene calls are TRBV7-8 and TRBJ2-1; perhaps TRBD1 as D (8 bases). Trimming pared 5 bases from V and 9 bases from J, leaving 17 bases between. The CDR3 contains 14 residues. Looked up from germline, CDR1 is SGHVS and CDR2 is FQNEAQ.

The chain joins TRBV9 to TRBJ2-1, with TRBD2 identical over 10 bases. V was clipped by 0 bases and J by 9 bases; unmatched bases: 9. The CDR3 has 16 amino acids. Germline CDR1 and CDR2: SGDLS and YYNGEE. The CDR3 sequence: CASSVGRSGRALEQFF. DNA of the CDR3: TGTGCCAGCAGCGTAGGTCGAAGCGGGAGGGCCCTTGAGCAGTTCTTC.

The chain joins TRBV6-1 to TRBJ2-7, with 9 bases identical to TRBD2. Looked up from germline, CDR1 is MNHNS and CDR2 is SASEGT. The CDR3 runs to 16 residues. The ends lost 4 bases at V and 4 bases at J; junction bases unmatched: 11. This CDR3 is CASSAASGDTQYEQYF. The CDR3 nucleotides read TGTGCCAGCAGTGCTGCTAGCGGGGATACTCAATACGAGCAGTACTTC.

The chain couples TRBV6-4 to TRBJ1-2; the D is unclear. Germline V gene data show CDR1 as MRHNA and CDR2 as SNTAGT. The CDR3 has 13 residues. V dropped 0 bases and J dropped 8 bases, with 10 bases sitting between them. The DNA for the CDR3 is TGTGCCAGCAGTGACTCGCCTATTTCGGGCTACACCTTC. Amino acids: CASSDSPISGYTF.

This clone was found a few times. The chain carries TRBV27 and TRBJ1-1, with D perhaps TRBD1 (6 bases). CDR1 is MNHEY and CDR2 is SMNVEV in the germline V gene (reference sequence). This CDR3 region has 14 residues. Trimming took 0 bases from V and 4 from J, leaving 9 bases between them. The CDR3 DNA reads TGTGCCAGCAGTTTATCGATAGGGGGCACTGAAGCTTTCTTT. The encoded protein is CASSLSIGGTEAFF.

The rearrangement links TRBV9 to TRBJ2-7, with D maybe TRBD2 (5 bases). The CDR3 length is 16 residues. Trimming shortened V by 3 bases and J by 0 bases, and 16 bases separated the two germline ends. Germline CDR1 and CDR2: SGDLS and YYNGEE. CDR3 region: CASSGEGETSSYEQYF. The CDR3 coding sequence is TGTGCCAGCAGCGGAGAGGGAGAGACCAGCTCCTACGAGCAGTACTTC.

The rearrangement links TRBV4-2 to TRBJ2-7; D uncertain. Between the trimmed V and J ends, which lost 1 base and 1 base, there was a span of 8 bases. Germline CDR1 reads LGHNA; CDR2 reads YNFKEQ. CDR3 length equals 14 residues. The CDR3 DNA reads TGTGCCAGCAGCCAAGTCGGCAGTTCCTACGAGCAGTACTTC. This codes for CASSQVGSSYEQYF.

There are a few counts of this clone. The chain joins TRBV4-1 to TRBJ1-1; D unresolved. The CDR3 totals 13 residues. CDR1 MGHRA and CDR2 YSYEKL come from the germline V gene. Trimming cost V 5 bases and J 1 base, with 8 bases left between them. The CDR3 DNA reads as TGCGCCAGCAGCTTTAGACGGAACACTGAAGCTTTCTTT. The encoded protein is CASSFRRNTEAFF.

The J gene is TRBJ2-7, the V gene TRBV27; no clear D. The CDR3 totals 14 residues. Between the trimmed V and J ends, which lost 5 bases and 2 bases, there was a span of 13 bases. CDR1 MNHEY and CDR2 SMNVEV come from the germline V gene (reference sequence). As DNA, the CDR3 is TGTGCCAGCAGTCCCTCCATAGGCCCCTACGAGCAGTACTTC. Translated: CASSPSIGPYEQYF.

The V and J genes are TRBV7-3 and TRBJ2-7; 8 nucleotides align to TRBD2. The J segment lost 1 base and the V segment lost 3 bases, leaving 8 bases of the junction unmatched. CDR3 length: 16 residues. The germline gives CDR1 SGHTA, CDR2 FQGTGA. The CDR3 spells CASSLRGASGSYEQYF. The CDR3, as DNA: TGTGCCAGCAGCTTGCGGGGGGCTAGTGGTTCCTACGAGCAGTACTTC.

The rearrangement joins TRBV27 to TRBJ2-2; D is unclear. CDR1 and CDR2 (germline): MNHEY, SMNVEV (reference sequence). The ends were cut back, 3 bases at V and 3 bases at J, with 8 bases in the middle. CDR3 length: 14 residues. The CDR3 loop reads CASSFGPYTGELFF. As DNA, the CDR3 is TGTGCCAGCAGTTTCGGGCCCTACACCGGGGAGCTGTTTTTT.

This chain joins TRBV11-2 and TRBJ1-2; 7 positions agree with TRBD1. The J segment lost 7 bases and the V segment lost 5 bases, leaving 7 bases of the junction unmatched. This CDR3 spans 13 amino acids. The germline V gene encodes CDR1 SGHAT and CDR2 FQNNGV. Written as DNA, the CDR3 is TGTGCCAGCAGCCCCAGGACAGGATCTGGCTACACCTTC. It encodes CASSPRTGSGYTF.

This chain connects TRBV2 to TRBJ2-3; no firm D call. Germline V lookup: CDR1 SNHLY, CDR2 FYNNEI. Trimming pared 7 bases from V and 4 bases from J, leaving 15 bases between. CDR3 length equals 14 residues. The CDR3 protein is CASNLRSQPDTQYF. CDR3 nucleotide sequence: TGTGCCAGCAATCTGCGAAGTCAGCCAGATACGCAGTATTTT.

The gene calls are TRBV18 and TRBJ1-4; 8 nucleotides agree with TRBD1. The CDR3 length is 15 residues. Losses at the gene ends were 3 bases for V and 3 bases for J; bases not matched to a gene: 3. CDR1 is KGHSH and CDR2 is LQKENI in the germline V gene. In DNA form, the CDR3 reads TGTGCCAGCTCACCGGGACAGGTCCCTAATGAAAAACTGTTTTTT. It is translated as CASSPGQVPNEKLFF.

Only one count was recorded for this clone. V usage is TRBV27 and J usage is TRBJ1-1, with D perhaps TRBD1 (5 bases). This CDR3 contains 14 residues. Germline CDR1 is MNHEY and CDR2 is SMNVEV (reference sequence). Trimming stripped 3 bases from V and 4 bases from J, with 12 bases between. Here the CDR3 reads CASSFRPGTTEAFF. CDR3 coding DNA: TGTGCCAGCAGTTTTAGGCCGGGGACCACTGAAGCTTTCTTT.

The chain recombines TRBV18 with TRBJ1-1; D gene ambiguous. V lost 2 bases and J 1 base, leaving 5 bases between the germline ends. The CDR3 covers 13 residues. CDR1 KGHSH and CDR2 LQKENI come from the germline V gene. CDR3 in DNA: TGTGCCAGCTCACCAGAGAGGAACACTGAAGCTTTCTTT. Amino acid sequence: CASSPERNTEAFF.

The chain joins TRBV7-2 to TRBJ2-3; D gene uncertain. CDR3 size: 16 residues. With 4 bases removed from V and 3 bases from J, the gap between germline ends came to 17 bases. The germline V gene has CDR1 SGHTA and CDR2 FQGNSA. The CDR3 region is CASSSHFPLVTDTQYF. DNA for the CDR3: TGTGCCAGCAGCTCCCATTTTCCTTTAGTGACAGATACGCAGTATTTT. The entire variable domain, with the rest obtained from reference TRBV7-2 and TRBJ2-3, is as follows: GAGVSQSPSNKVTEKGKDVELRCDPISGHTALYWYRQSLGQGLEFLIYFQGNSAPDKSGLPSDRFSAERTGGSVSTLTIQRTQQEDSAVYLCASSSHFPLVTDTQYFGPGTRLTVL.

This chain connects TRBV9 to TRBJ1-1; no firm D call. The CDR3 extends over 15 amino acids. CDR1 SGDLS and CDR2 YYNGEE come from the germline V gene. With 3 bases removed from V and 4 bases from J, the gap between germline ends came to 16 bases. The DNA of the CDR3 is TGTGCCAGCAGCGGAATACCGGTTGGGATCACTGAAGCTTTCTTT. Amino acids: CASSGIPVGITEAFF.

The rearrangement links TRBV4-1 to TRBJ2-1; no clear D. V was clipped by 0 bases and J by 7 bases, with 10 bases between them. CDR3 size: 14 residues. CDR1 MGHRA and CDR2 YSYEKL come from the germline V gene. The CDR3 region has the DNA TGCGCCAGCAGCCAAGAACCCCAATGGAATGAGCAGTTCTTC. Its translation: CASSQEPQWNEQFF.

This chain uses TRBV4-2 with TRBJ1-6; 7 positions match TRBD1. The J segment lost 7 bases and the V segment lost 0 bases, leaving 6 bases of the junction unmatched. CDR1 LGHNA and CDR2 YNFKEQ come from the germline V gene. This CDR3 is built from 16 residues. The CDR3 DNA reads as TGTGCCAGCAGCCAAGAACAGGGGTCTTTCAATTCACCCCTCCACTTT. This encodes CASSQEQGSFNSPLHF.

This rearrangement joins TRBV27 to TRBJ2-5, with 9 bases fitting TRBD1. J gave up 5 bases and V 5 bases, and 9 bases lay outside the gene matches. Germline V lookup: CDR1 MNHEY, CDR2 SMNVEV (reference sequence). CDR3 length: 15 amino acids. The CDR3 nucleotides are TGTGCCAGCAGTCCCTGGACAGGGGCGTGGGAGACCCAGTACTTC. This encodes CASSPWTGAWETQYF.